The source of this T cell receptor (beta chain) is a study of spatial heterogeneity in lung cancer. Every molecule of TCR cDNA had its own unique molecular identifier. TCRdb fed the 5' RACE reads into MiXCR, producing one record per CDR3 protein. The sample records around 110,000 distinct CDR3 sequences, about 12% being singletons. With V trimmed by 8 bases and J by 4 bases, 13 bases remained unmatched. CDR3 length equals 16 residues. Germline values: CDR1 ENHRY, CDR2 SYGVKD. Study observations and caveats: Blood carried ubiquitous expanded tumor TCRs more at resection than follow-up.

This clonotype appeared many times. Antigen unknown. Time point specified: blood at routine non-recurrence follow-up after resection. Without sorting, whole RNA was sequenced from tumor, nontumor lung or frozen PBMC. The chain carries TRBV10-3 and TRBJ2-1; 8 bases are shared with TRBD1. The sequences come from PBMCs, collected at follow-up. The TCR was taken from a male donor with early-stage non-small cell lung cancer. The CDR3 sequence: CAIGQGVDGGYNEQFF. The CDR3 DNA reads TGTGCCATCGGACAGGGAGTCGATGGCGGATACAATGAGCAGTTCTTC.